The rows below give T cell receptor beta chains drawn from one sample of a study of cytomegalovirus exposure and HLA in healthy donors. Measured with immunoSEQ multiplex PCR; TCRdb has only the in-frame clones, and not every one. The data hold some 140,000 clones, with roughly 89% observed a single time. Sequencing used PBMCs. Receptor source: a woman aged 25 to 39 in good health and CMV-seronegative. The CDR3 runs from the conserved cysteine through the conserved F or W. The order of the fields is clone size, J gene, V gene, D gene, CDR3 DNA, CDR3 protein. A D gene is named only where the DNA matches it firmly. Only part of the rows carry a size: once, few, many, or a class if the clone is expanded.

.	TRBJ2-5	TRBV28	TRBD1	TGTGCCAGCAGCGAGAGGACAGGGGGGGTTGAGACCCAGTACTTC	CASSERTGGVETQYF
.	TRBJ1-2	TRBV28	.	TGTGCCAGCAGTTTAATAAACTATGGCTACACCTTC	CASSLINYGYTF
.	TRBJ2-1	TRBV5-1	.	TGCGCCAGCAGCTTGGGGGGGCCCAATGAGCAGTTCTTC	CASSLGGPNEQFF
few	TRBJ2-5	TRBV7-3	TRBD1	TGTGCCAGCAGCCTCGGGACAGGGGAGACCCAGTACTTC	CASSLGTGETQYF
.	TRBJ2-2	TRBV4-1	TRBD2	TGCGCCAGCAGCCAACGGCTAGCGGGAAGAGGGGGGCTGGGTGGGGAGCTGTTTTTT	CASSQRLAGRGGLGGELFF
.	TRBJ2-7	TRBV7-9	.	TGTGCCAGCAGCTTAGAAGGGCATGGGGGCGTCACCTACGAGCAGTACTTC	CASSLEGHGGVTYEQYF
.	TRBJ2-5	TRBV5-6	TRBD1	TGTGCCAGCAGCTTTACAGGGGGAAAGACCCAGTACTTC	CASSFTGGKTQYF
.	TRBJ2-3	TRBV6-5	.	TGTGCCAGCAGTTCCCCCGGGACTGTCACAGATACGCAGTATTTT	CASSSPGTVTDTQYF
.	TRBJ1-5	TRBV6-1	TRBD1	TGTGCCAGCACGGGACAGGGAGGGAATCAGCCCCAGCATTTT	CASTGQGGNQPQHF
.	TRBJ1-2	TRBV7-8	TRBD1	TGTGCCAGCAGCCCCGCCACCGGGACAGGGCCTGGCTACACCTTC	CASSPATGTGPGYTF
.	TRBJ1-2	TRBV29-1	TRBD1	TGCAGCGTTGAAGTCTCCCAGGGGGCGAGTACTGGCTATGGCTACACCTTC	CSVEVSQGASTGYGYTF
.	TRBJ2-5	TRBV12-1	.	TGTGCCAGCAGCTTTGCGCATTTAGCGGGAGGGGGACTAAAGACCCAGTACTTC	CASSFAHLAGGGLKTQYF
.	TRBJ2-5	TRBV2	.	TGTGCCAGCAGTGGCCAGGGGGAGACCCAGTACTTC	CASSGQGETQYF
.	TRBJ2-7	TRBV11-1	.	TGTGCCAGCAGCTTACAGGCCCGCGACGAGCAGTACTTC	CASSLQARDEQYF
once	TRBJ1-5	TRBV19	TRBD1	TGTGCCAGTAGTAACTCACAGGGGGCTTTATCTCAGCCCCAGCATTTT	CASSNSQGALSQPQHF
.	TRBJ2-3	TRBV9	TRBD2	TGTGCCAGCAGCGTTGTAGCGGGGGTTCCAACTAGCACAGATACGCAGTATTTT	CASSVVAGVPTSTDTQYF
.	TRBJ2-3	TRBV6-1	TRBD1	TGTGCCAGCGGGGACAGTCGCACAGATACGCAGTATTTT	CASGDSRTDTQYF
.	TRBJ2-3	TRBV7-7	TRBD2	TGTGCCAGCAGCAAACGGGGGGGAGGCACAGATACGCAGTATTTT	CASSKRGGGTDTQYF
few	TRBJ2-6	TRBV5-6	.	TGTGCCAGCAGCTTCCGGGTCGAAGGGGCCAACGTCCTGACTTTC	CASSFRVEGANVLTF
.	TRBJ2-3	TRBV19	TRBD1	TGTGCCAGTAGTATAGATCGGACAGGAACCACAGATACGCAGTATTTT	CASSIDRTGTTDTQYF
.	TRBJ2-7	TRBV5-1	TRBD1	TGCGCCAGCACCCCGGGACAGGGGCTCGGCTACGAGCAGTACTTC	CASTPGQGLGYEQYF
.	TRBJ1-1	TRBV28	TRBD1	TGTGCCAGCAGTTTGACAGGGGGCGTAGGGTACACTGAAGCTTTCTTT	CASSLTGGVGYTEAFF
.	TRBJ1-1	TRBV5-6	.	TGTGCCAGCAGCGGAGGGACCGGGTTAGCTTTCTTT	CASSGGTGLAFF
.	TRBJ2-5	TRBV6-6	.	TGTGCCAGCAGTCATGGCGCGGGGAGTCAAGAGACCCAGTACTTC	CASSHGAGSQETQYF
once	TRBJ1-2	TRBV4-1	.	TGCGCCAGCAGCCGCGGCGTGCAGGGAAATAACTATGGCTACACCTTC	CASSRGVQGNNYGYTF
.	TRBJ2-7	TRBV29-1	.	TGCAGCGTGGGTCGGGGGTTCGCCTACGAGCAGTACTTC	CSVGRGFAYEQYF
.	TRBJ1-4	TRBV6-5	.	TGTGCCAGCGGCTCGCGGGATTTTAATGAAAAACTGTTTTTT	CASGSRDFNEKLFF
.	TRBJ2-5	TRBV27	TRBD1	TGTGCCAGCAGTTTGGCCAGGGGGCGGGAGACCCAGTACTTC	CASSLARGRETQYF
.	TRBJ2-2	TRBV29-1	.	TGCAGCACGGGGTCCCGAGTCAGCGGGGAGCTGTTTTTT	CSTGSRVSGELFF
.	TRBJ1-6	TRBV25-1	.	TGTGCCAGCAGTGTTTCTGACAGGAATAATTCACCCCTCCACTTT	CASSVSDRNNSPLHF
once	TRBJ2-7	TRBV7-2	TRBD2	TGTGCCAGCAGCTCCATTTGGACTAGCGGGAGCTACGAGCAGTACTTC	CASSSIWTSGSYEQYF
.	TRBJ2-3	TRBV5-1	.	TGCGCCAGCAGCTTCTTCGGTAGCGGCACAGATACGCAGTATTTT	CASSFFGSGTDTQYF
.	TRBJ2-7	TRBV2	.	TGTGCCAGCAGTGAAGCGTACAGGGTGACCTACGAGCAGTACTTC	CASSEAYRVTYEQYF
many	TRBJ1-1	TRBV28	.	TGTGCCAGCAGCCCCCTCAGGGAGGTGACTGAAGCTTTCTTT	CASSPLREVTEAFF
.	TRBJ2-2	TRBV4-1	TRBD1	TGCGCCAGCAGCCTCCCCGGGACAGACTCCCCCACCGGGGAGCTGTTTTTT	CASSLPGTDSPTGELFF
.	TRBJ1-2	TRBV5-5	TRBD1	TGTGCCAGCAGCTTGTACCCGACAGGGGACTATGGCTACACCTTC	CASSLYPTGDYGYTF
.	TRBJ2-1	TRBV2	TRBD2	TGTGCCGGAGGACTAGCGGGTGACAATGAGCAGTTCTTC	CAGGLAGDNEQFF
.	TRBJ2-7	TRBV11-2	.	TGTGCCAGCAGCCTTCATTCCGGGACACATTACGAGCAGTACTTC	CASSLHSGTHYEQYF
.	TRBJ2-1	TRBV10-3	TRBD1	TGTGCCATTTCAGACGTTGGACAGGGCGGGCAGCAGTTCTTC	CAISDVGQGGQQFF
.	TRBJ1-1	TRBV10-3	.	TGTGCCATCACCGCGACAGGAGTGAACACTGAAGCTTTCTTT	CAITATGVNTEAFF
.	TRBJ1-1	TRBV28	.	TGTGCCAGCAGTGACACCGCCTGGGATATCGGTGAGGGGAACACTGAAGCTTTCTTT	CASSDTAWDIGEGNTEAFF